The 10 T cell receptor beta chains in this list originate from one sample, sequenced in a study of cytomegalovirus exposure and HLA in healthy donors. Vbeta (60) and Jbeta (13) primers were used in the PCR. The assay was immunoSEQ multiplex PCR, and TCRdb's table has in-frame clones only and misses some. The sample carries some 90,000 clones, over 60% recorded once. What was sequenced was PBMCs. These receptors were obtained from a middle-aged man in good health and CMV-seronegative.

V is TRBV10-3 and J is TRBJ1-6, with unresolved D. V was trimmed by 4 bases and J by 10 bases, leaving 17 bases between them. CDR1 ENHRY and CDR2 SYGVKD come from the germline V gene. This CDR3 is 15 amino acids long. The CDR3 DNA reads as TGTGCCATCAGTGCCGTGGAGGTCAGAACCTCACCCCTCCACTTT. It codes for CAISAVEVRTSPLHF.

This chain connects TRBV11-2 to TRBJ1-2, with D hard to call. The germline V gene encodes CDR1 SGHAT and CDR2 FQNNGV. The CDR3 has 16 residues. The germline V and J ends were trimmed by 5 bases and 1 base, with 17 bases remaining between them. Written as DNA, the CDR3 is TGTGCCAGCAGCCCGACCGACACGTCTAATAACTATGGCTACACCTTC. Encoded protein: CASSPTDTSNNYGYTF.

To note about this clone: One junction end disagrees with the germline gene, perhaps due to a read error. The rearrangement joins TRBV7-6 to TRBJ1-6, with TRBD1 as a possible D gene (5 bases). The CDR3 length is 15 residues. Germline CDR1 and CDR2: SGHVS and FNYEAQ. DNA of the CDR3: TGTGCCAGCAGCTTAGGGCAGGGCCCCAATTCACCCCCCCACTTT. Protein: CASSLGQGPNSPPHF.

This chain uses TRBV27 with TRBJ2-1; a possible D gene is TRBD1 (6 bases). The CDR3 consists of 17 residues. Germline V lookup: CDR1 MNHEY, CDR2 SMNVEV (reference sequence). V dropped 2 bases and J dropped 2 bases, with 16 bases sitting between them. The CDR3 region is CASSLMSDSRTYNEQFF. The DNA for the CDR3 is TGTGCCAGCAGTTTAATGTCGGACAGTCGGACCTACAATGAGCAGTTCTTC.

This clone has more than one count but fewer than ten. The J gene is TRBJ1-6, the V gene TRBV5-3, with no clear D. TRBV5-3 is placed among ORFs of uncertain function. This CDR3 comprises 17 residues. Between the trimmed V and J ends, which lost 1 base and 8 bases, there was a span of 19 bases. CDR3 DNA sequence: TGTGCCAGAAGCTTGCCCTTCGGAGAGGTGGATGATTCACCCCTCCACTTT. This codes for CARSLPFGEVDDSPLHF.

The CDR3 DNA sequence: TGTGCCATCAGTGAACCGCTTAGGACACCGAACACCGGGGAGCTGTTTTTT. Translated: CAISEPLRTPNTGELFF. The chain carries TRBV10-3 and TRBJ2-2, with D possibly matching TRBD1 (5 bases). Looked up from germline, CDR1 is ENHRY and CDR2 is SYGVKD. This CDR3 has 17 residues. The germline V and J ends were trimmed by 3 bases and 0 bases, with 14 bases remaining between them.

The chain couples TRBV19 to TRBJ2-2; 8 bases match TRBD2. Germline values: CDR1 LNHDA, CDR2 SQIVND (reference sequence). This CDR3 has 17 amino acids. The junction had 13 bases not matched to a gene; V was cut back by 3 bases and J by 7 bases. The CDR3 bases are TGTGCCAGTAGTATCGGACTCTTAGCGGGGCCCAGCGGGGAGCTGTTTTTT. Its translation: CASSIGLLAGPSGELFF.

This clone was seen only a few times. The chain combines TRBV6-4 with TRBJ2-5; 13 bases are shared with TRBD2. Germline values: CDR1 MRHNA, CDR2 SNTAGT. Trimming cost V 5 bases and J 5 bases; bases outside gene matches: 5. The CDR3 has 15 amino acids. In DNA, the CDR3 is TGTGCCAGCAGTCCGGGGACTAGCGGGGCGGAGACCCAGTACTTC. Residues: CASSPGTSGAETQYF.

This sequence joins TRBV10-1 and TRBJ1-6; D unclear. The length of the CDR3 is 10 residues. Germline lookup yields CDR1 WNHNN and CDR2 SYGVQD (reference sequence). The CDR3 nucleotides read TGCGGAGGAGATAATTCACCCCTCCACTTT. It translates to CGGDNSPLHF.

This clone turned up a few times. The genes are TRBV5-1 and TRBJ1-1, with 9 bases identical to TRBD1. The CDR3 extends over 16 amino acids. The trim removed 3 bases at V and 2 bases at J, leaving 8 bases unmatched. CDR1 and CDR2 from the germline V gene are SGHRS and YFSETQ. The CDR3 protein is CASSSGTGRSNTEAFF. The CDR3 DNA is TGCGCCAGCAGCTCCGGGACAGGGCGCTCCAACACTGAAGCTTTCTTT. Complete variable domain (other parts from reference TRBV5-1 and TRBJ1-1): KAGVTQTPRYLIKTRGQQVTLSCSPISGHRSVSWYQQTPGQGLQFLFEYFSETQRNKGNFPGRFSGRQFSNSRSEMNVSTLELGDSALYLCASSSGTGRSNTEAFFGQGTRLTVV.